This TCR beta chain was retrieved from a study of T cells in Graves' hyperthyroidism and ophthalmopathy. Overall study results and limits: The authors' 13 V-J model separated ophthalmopathy from stable hyperthyroidism.

Under 3 months was the duration of disease in ophthalmopathy patients, who also had a Clinical Activity Score of at least 3 and a NOSPECS grade of at least 4. The PBMCs had their origin in 7.5 to 10 ml of fresh peripheral blood. RNA transcripts provided the source from which TCR beta CDR3 regions were amplified. Primed by the HTBI set, a first-round RT-PCR was run on the TCR CDR3. TCRdb re-derived calls from the multiplex PCR reads in MiXCR, one entry per CDR3 protein. The data contain approximately 600,000 distinct CDR3 sequences, about a fifth of them singletons. This clonotype has ten or more counts. What it binds is not known. The CDR3 covers 15 residues. Losses at the gene ends were 5 bases for V and 3 bases for J; bases not matched to a gene: 8. Germline V gene lookup returns CDR1 SGHTA and CDR2 FQGTGA.

This sequence joins TRBV7-3 and TRBJ2-5; 8 bases agree with TRBD2. The source is a man aged 30-40 years with Graves' ophthalmopathy. Sequencing was done on a sample of blood. The CDR3 protein is CASSLAGLAEETQYF. The DNA of the CDR3 is TGTGCCAGCAGCCTCGCAGGACTAGCAGAAGAGACCCAGTACTTC.